The 11 T cell receptor beta chains below come from one sample, sequenced in a study of T cells in Graves' hyperthyroidism and ophthalmopathy (dated 2019 in TCRdb). Libraries were constructed by multiplex PCR. For sequencing, an Illumina HiSeq 2000 was employed. The TCR beta CDR3 regions were amplified from RNA transcripts. The TCR CDR3 was subjected to a first round of RT-PCR using the HTBI primer set and the Qiagen OneStep RT-PCR kit. Starting from the raw public reads, TCRdb applied fastp trimming at Q25, assembled clones with MiXCR and retained in-frame beta chains. Each entry merges the rows of one CDR3 protein and shows their most common DNA and genes. The sample includes about 500,000 distinct CDR3 sequences, with approximately 17% observed a single time. The top ten constitute around 17% of the sample. Sequencing was carried out using blood. These receptors were collected from a young woman with Graves' ophthalmopathy.

This chain links TRBV3-1 with TRBJ2-5; D possibly corresponds to TRBD2 (5 bases). The CDR3 sequence is 15 residues long. V was clipped by 5 bases and J by 9 bases, with 22 bases between them. Germline CDR1 reads LGHDT; CDR2 reads YNNKEL (reference sequence). CDR3 loop: CASSVSEARGSAQYF. The CDR3 DNA reads as TGTGCCAGCAGCGTTTCAGAGGCCCGAGGGTCGGCCCAGTACTTC.

This clonotype occurred a few times. The rearrangement joins TRBV29-1 to TRBJ1-2; 9 bases are shared with TRBD1. After removal of 1 base from V and 8 bases from J, the junction contained 5 bases not matched to a gene. Germline CDR1 reads SQVTM; CDR2 reads ANQGSEA. The CDR3 contains 13 residues. CDR3 loop: CSVEADRGSGYTF. The CDR3, as DNA: TGCAGCGTTGAAGCGGACAGGGGTTCCGGCTACACCTTC.

This clonotype was recorded many times. The J gene is TRBJ1-2, the V gene TRBV5-5; D possibly corresponds to TRBD1 (6 bases). The CDR3 consists of 15 residues. The germline V gene encodes CDR1 SGHKS and CDR2 YYEKEE (reference sequence). Trimming took 0 bases from V and 1 from J, leaving 10 bases between them. This chain's CDR3 is CASSLAGDNNYGYTF. Written as DNA, the CDR3 is TGTGCCAGCAGCTTGGCTGGGGACAATAACTATGGCTACACCTTC.

Regarding this clonotype: Just one base apart from a much larger clone, this may be a read error. V gene TRBV7-2 combines with J gene TRBJ2-5; 7 bases map to TRBD2. The DNA matches TRBJ2-1 better at its end, which makes the J call doubtful. The CDR3 runs 15 residues. The V gene's germline CDR1 is SGHTA and CDR2 FQGNSA. The CDR3 is CASNPGLGFGETQFF. The CDR3 DNA sequence: TGTGCCAGCAATCCCGGACTAGGGTTCGGCGAGACCCAGTTCTTC.

The sample holds many counts of this clonotype. The chain links TRBV7-9 to TRBJ1-2; 10 nucleotides align to TRBD1. V lost 7 bases and J lost 3; bases outside the gene matches: 8. The CDR3 loop spans 15 amino acids. Germline lookup yields CDR1 SEHNR and CDR2 FQNEAQ (reference sequence). The CDR3 region is CASTVSGTGDYGYTF. CDR3 DNA sequence: TGTGCCAGCACCGTCTCCGGGACAGGGGACTATGGCTACACCTTC.

The chain joins TRBV5-8 to TRBJ2-2, with D perhaps matching TRBD1 (5 bases). V was clipped by 5 bases and J by 3 bases, with 8 bases between them. In germline, CDR1 is SGHTS, CDR2 YDEGEE. There are 13 residues in the CDR3. The CDR3 DNA follows: TGTGCCAGCAGACCCAGGGACACCGGGGAGCTGTTTTTT. The encoded protein is CASRPRDTGELFF. Combining the CDR3 with reference TRBV5-8 and TRBJ2-2 gives the whole variable domain EAGVTQSPTHLIKTRGQQATLRCSPISGHTSVYWYQQALGLGLQFLLWYDEGEERNRGNFPPRFSGRQFPNYSSELNVNALELEDSALYLCASRPRDTGELFFGEGSRLTVL.

This clonotype was detected a few times. This chain uses TRBV24-1 with TRBJ2-7, with 8 bases identical to TRBD1. Losses at the gene ends were 4 bases for V and 3 bases for J; bases not matched to a gene: 7. Germline lookup yields CDR1 KGHDR and CDR2 SFDVKD. The CDR3 totals 15 residues. The CDR3 sequence is CATSEGQGNYYEQYF. For the CDR3, the DNA is TGTGCCACCAGTGAAGGACAGGGAAATTACTACGAGCAGTACTTC.

In its sample, this clonotype was seen many times. This rearrangement joins TRBV12-5 to TRBJ2-3; D is perhaps TRBD1 (6 bases). The CDR3 runs 17 residues. V was cut by 7 bases and J by 1 base, with 21 bases left in between. The germline V gene encodes CDR1 LGHNT and CDR2 FRNRAP. CDR3: CASALHLGAGRTDTQYF. In DNA, the CDR3 is TGTGCTAGTGCCCTCCACTTGGGGGCAGGCCGCACAGATACGCAGTATTTT.

At least ten counts were recorded for this clonotype. V gene TRBV2 combines with J gene TRBJ1-2, with 9 bases identical to TRBD1. CDR3 length equals 15 residues. V was pared by 3 bases and J by 2 bases, with 4 bases of the junction left unmatched. Germline V gives CDR1 SNHLY, CDR2 FYNNEI. The CDR3 DNA follows: TGTGCCAGCAGTGAGGGACAGGGTTTGAACTATGGCTACACCTTC. Translated, it gives CASSEGQGLNYGYTF.

This clonotype was recorded at least ten times. The chain recombines TRBV18 with TRBJ1-1; D is ambiguous. This CDR3 is 15 amino acids long. CDR1 is KGHSH, CDR2 LQKENI, per germline. Deletions cut 2 bases from V and 0 bases from J, with 10 bases between. The CDR3 protein is CASSPAGSMNTEAFF. CDR3 in DNA: TGTGCCAGCTCACCAGCCGGATCAATGAACACTGAAGCTTTCTTT.

This clonotype was counted between two and nine times. The chain joins TRBV9 to TRBJ1-3, with 11 positions matching TRBD1. The J segment lost 0 bases and the V segment lost 4 bases, leaving 9 bases of the junction unmatched. Germline CDR1 is SGDLS and CDR2 is YYNGEE. The length of the CDR3 is 18 residues. The CDR3 sequence is CASSRTGGARYSGNTIYF. In DNA form, the CDR3 reads TGTGCCAGCAGCCGGACAGGGGGCGCCCGATACTCTGGAAACACCATATATTTT. The full variable domain, completed using reference TRBV9 and TRBJ1-3, is DSGVTQTPKHLITATGQRVTLRCSPRSGDLSVYWYQQSLDQGLQFLIQYYNGEERAKGNILERFSAQQFPDLHSELNLSSLELGDSALYFCASSRTGGARYSGNTIYFGEGSWLTVV.